The 28 T cell receptor beta chains in this list originate from one sample, sequenced in a study of cytomegalovirus exposure and HLA in healthy donors. The PCR ran on 60 Vbeta and 13 Jbeta primers. The method was immunoSEQ multiplex PCR; TCRdb's version includes in-frame clones alone and lacks a portion of them. Among some 150,000 clones listed, over 80% were seen once. Sequencing was done on a sample of PBMCs. The receptors shown here come from a man between 35 and 55 years old in good health and CMV-seronegative.

The genes are TRBV28 and TRBJ1-5; the match to TRBD1 covers 7 bases. Unmatched junction bases numbered 2, after V lost 2 bases and J lost 4 bases. The V gene's germline CDR1 is MDHEN and CDR2 SYDVKM. There are 14 residues in the CDR3. CDR3 DNA: TGTGCCAGCAGTTTAGGCAGGGGGAATCAGCCCCAGCATTTT. This translates into CASSLGRGNQPQHF.

The genes are TRBV15 and TRBJ1-1; D gene uncertain. Germline CDR1 is LNHNV and CDR2 is YYDKDF (reference sequence). This CDR3 is 15 amino acids long. V shed 1 base and J shed 0 bases, with 9 bases lying between them. CDR3 protein: CATSRVGRMNTEAFF. The CDR3 DNA is TGTGCCACCAGCAGAGTTGGGAGAATGAACACTGAAGCTTTCTTT.

V gene TRBV30 combines with J gene TRBJ1-4; the match to TRBD1 covers 7 bases. CDR1 and CDR2 (germline): GTSNPN, SVGIG (reference sequence). Unmatched junction bases numbered 12, after V lost 5 bases and J lost 0 bases. The length of the CDR3 is 17 residues. CDR3 amino acids: CAWGVTGPHATNEKLFF. The DNA of the CDR3 is TGTGCCTGGGGGGTGACAGGGCCACATGCAACTAATGAAAAACTGTTTTTT.

The gene calls are TRBV29-1 and TRBJ1-3; D not certain. The CDR3 spans 12 residues. The germline V and J ends were trimmed by 2 bases and 3 bases, with 5 bases remaining between them. In germline, CDR1 is SQVTM, CDR2 ANQGSEA. CDR3 residues: CSVEQDGNTIYF. CDR3 in DNA: TGCAGCGTTGAACAGGATGGAAACACCATATATTTT.

V is TRBV6-6 and J is TRBJ2-3; 9 bases are shared with TRBD1. The V segment lost 6 bases and the J segment 0 bases; nucleotides outside the gene matches: 4. The germline CDR1 and CDR2 sequences are MNHNY and SVGAGI (reference sequence). The CDR3 is 15 residues long. The CDR3 sequence: CASSHRGRSTDTQYF. In DNA form, the CDR3 reads TGTGCCAGCAGCCACAGGGGGCGCAGCACAGATACGCAGTATTTT.

J is TRBJ2-7 and V is TRBV4-2; 7 bases match TRBD1. Germline-derived CDR1 and CDR2 are LGHNA and YNFKEQ. Trimming at V came to 2 bases and at J to 3 bases, leaving 4 bases not matched to a gene. CDR3 length: 14 amino acids. CDR3 in DNA: TGTGCCAGCAGCCAACCGGGACAGAACTACGAGCAGTACTTC. Translating it yields CASSQPGQNYEQYF.

The CDR3 nucleotides are TGTGCCAGCAGCTTTAACACAGATACGCAGTATTTT. The encoded protein is CASSFNTDTQYF. The chain combines TRBV11-2 with TRBJ2-3; D is ambiguous. The CDR3 spans 12 residues. With 3 bases removed from V and 2 bases from J, the gap between germline ends came to 3 bases. Looked up from germline, CDR1 is SGHAT and CDR2 is FQNNGV.

This chain uses TRBV5-6 with TRBJ2-3, with a weak D call TRBD2 (5 bases). The germline V gene encodes CDR1 SGHDT and CDR2 YYEEEE. The CDR3 totals 13 residues. V was shortened by 10 bases and J by 2 bases, with 14 bases between the two germline ends. CDR3 sequence (DNA): TGTGCCTCGGTGGCGGGTAACACAGATACGCAGTATTTT. Its translation is CASVAGNTDTQYF.

This clone was counted between two and nine times. V and J are TRBV6-5 and TRBJ2-2; 7 bases agree with TRBD2. V trimming: 7 bases; J trimming: 1 base; junction bases outside the gene matches: 3. The CDR3 is 14 residues long. Germline V CDR1 and CDR2: MNHEY, SVGAGI. CDR3 DNA sequence: TGTGCCAGCATGGGGGGGAGGAACACCGGGGAGCTGTTTTTT. Translating gives CASMGGRNTGELFF.

V is TRBV28 and J is TRBJ1-4; no definite D call. Germline lookup yields CDR1 MDHEN and CDR2 SYDVKM. Between the trimmed V and J ends, which lost 3 bases and 5 bases, there was a span of 13 bases. CDR3 length equals 15 residues. The CDR3 is CASSFLSGQNEKLFF. Written as DNA, the CDR3 is TGTGCCAGCAGTTTTCTTTCAGGCCAGAATGAAAAACTGTTTTTT.

The genes are TRBV2 and TRBJ2-2, with TRBD2 identical over 10 bases. Germline V lookup: CDR1 SNHLY, CDR2 FYNNEI. The trim removed 7 bases at V and 4 bases at J, leaving 6 bases unmatched. The CDR3 has 15 residues. The CDR3 loop is CASKREGPITGELFF. CDR3 nucleotides: TGTGCCAGCAAGCGGGAGGGCCCCATCACCGGGGAGCTGTTTTTT.

The chain combines TRBV4-1 with TRBJ1-5; a possible D gene is TRBD1 (5 bases). V lost 0 bases, J lost 2 bases, and 11 bases lay in between. Germline V gene data show CDR1 as MGHRA and CDR2 as YSYEKL. CDR3 length: 16 residues. The CDR3 nucleotides read TGCGCCAGCAGCCAAGATCAGTGGGGGGGCAATCAGCCCCAGCATTTT. Translation: CASSQDQWGGNQPQHF.

The chain employs TRBV6-5 and TRBJ1-1; D perhaps matches TRBD1 (6 bases). The CDR3 is made up of 12 amino acids. V gave up 5 bases and J gave up 7 bases, with 11 bases separating them. The V gene's germline CDR1 is MNHEY and CDR2 SVGAGI. The CDR3 reads CASSATGNEAFF. CDR3 DNA sequence: TGTGCCAGCAGTGCAACAGGGAATGAAGCTTTCTTT.

Comments on this clone: Since no conserved phenylalanine or tryptophan closes the CDR3, a read error is the likely cause. This sequence joins TRBV27 and TRBJ1-5, with 8 bases identical to TRBD1. Germline-derived CDR1 and CDR2 are MNHEY and SMNVEV (reference sequence). The length of the CDR3 is 18 residues. The trim removed 6 bases at V and 2 bases at J, leaving 15 bases unmatched. The CDR3 sequence: CASRPAPAGGYGNQPQHS. CDR3 bases: TGTGCCAGCAGGCCAGCCCCCGCAGGGGGCTATGGCAATCAGCCCCAGCATTCT.

The V call is TRBV5-6, the J call TRBJ2-7; TRBD1 matches 7 bases. J lost 3 bases, V lost 4 bases, and 7 bases had no gene match. This CDR3 has 14 residues. Looked up from germline, CDR1 is SGHDT and CDR2 is YYEEEE. The CDR3 reads CASSRYRGRYEQYF. The CDR3 bases are TGTGCCAGCAGCAGGTACAGGGGCCGCTACGAGCAGTACTTC.

This clone came up once. Compared with germline, one end of the junction differs, possibly owing to a read error. The chain recombines TRBV7-7 with TRBJ2-7, with 15 bases identical to TRBD2. CDR3 length: 16 amino acids. Germline assignment: CDR1 SSHAT and CDR2 FNYEAQ (reference sequence). The CDR3 region is CASSRGLAGGGHEQYF. The CDR3, as DNA: TGTGCTAGCAGCAGGGGACTAGCGGGAGGAGGCCACGAGCAGTACTTC.

This chain connects TRBV5-4 to TRBJ1-1, with a possible D match to TRBD1 (6 bases). V lost 0 bases and J lost 3, with 12 bases in between. Germline CDR1 and CDR2: SGHNT and YYREEE (reference sequence). The CDR3 runs 15 residues. The CDR3 sequence is CASSLGTGKDTEAFF. CDR3 coding DNA: TGTGCCAGCAGCTTGGGTACAGGGAAGGACACTGAAGCTTTCTTT.

The rearrangement links TRBV7-3 to TRBJ2-3; tentatively, D is TRBD1 (5 bases). With 2 bases removed from V and 2 bases from J, the gap between germline ends came to 11 bases. The V gene's germline CDR1 is SGHTA and CDR2 FQGTGA. The CDR3 is 15 residues long. CDR3 protein: CASSLDDRATDTQYF. DNA for the CDR3: TGTGCCAGCAGCTTAGACGACAGAGCCACAGATACGCAGTATTTT.

The chain is built from TRBV5-6 and TRBJ2-1, with 13 nucleotides matching TRBD2. J gave up 4 bases and V 3 bases, and 1 base lay outside the gene matches. The CDR3 has 15 residues. Looked up from germline, CDR1 is SGHDT and CDR2 is YYEEEE. In DNA form, the CDR3 reads TGTGCCAGCAGCTGGGGACTAGCGGGGTACAATGAGCAGTTCTTC. It encodes CASSWGLAGYNEQFF.

The chain combines TRBV18 with TRBJ2-1, with 16 bases aligning to TRBD2. Germline-derived CDR1 and CDR2 are KGHSH and LQKENI. V shed 3 bases and J 7 bases; nucleotides not matched to a gene: 6. The CDR3 has 17 amino acids. CDR3 sequence: CASSPPGLAGGRNEQFF. CDR3 nucleotides: TGTGCCAGCTCACCCCCGGGACTAGCGGGAGGGCGAAATGAGCAGTTCTTC.

The rearrangement links TRBV19 to TRBJ2-3, with 7 bases identical to TRBD2. The CDR3 length is 15 residues. The ends lost 5 bases at V and 6 bases at J; junction bases unmatched: 11. Germline V gene sequence: CDR1 LNHDA, CDR2 SQIVND (reference sequence). The chain's CDR3 is CASSQSGTGRDTQYF. Written as DNA, the CDR3 is TGTGCCAGTAGTCAAAGCGGGACGGGCAGGGATACGCAGTATTTT.

The chain is built from TRBV27 and TRBJ1-5, with 8 bases that match TRBD1. After removal of 5 bases from V and 7 bases from J, the junction contained 13 bases not matched to a gene. Germline values: CDR1 MNHEY, CDR2 SMNVEV (reference sequence). The CDR3 is made up of 16 amino acids. CDR3 amino acids: CASSPSTGTGAQPQHF. For the CDR3, the DNA is TGTGCCAGCAGTCCATCTACCGGGACAGGAGCCCAGCCCCAGCATTTT.

V usage is TRBV2 and J usage is TRBJ2-2, with 8 nucleotides matching TRBD1. CDR1 SNHLY and CDR2 FYNNEI come from the germline V gene. The V gene end was trimmed by 7 bases and the J gene end by 4 bases; junction bases not matched to a gene: 8. This CDR3 has 15 amino acids. This CDR3 is CASIQDRGSTGELFF. The CDR3 region has the DNA TGTGCCAGCATACAAGACAGGGGAAGCACCGGGGAGCTGTTTTTT.

Concerning this clone: This same CDR3 is encoded by further DNA sequences in the sample. DNA for the CDR3: TGCGCCAGCAGCTTGGCGGTGGGCACAGATACGCAGTATTTT. Amino acids: CASSLAVGTDTQYF. The gene calls are TRBV5-1 and TRBJ2-3; D is unresolved. The length of the CDR3 is 14 residues. V lost 0 bases and J 1 base, leaving 6 bases between the germline ends. In germline, CDR1 is SGHRS, CDR2 YFSETQ.

J is TRBJ1-2 and V is TRBV5-6; 8 nucleotides align to TRBD1. This CDR3 contains 16 residues. Per the germline V gene, CDR1 is SGHDT and CDR2 is YYEEEE. V was clipped by 2 bases and J by 7 bases; unmatched bases: 13. CDR3 DNA sequence: TGTGCCAGCAGCTTAATTAATGGACAGGGAGGAAGTGGCTACACCTTC. It yields the protein CASSLINGQGGSGYTF.

Only one count was recorded for this clone. This rearrangement joins TRBV28 to TRBJ2-4; 7 positions match TRBD1. This CDR3 comprises 19 residues. Per germline, CDR1 MDHEN and CDR2 SYDVKM. With 6 bases clipped from V and 0 bases from J, the junction kept 17 bases outside the gene matches. The CDR3 protein is CASRSPARGTFIAKNIQYF. The CDR3 bases are TGTGCCAGCAGGTCCCCGGCCAGGGGGACCTTTATAGCCAAAAACATTCAGTACTTC. The variable domain in full, with the rest retrieved from reference TRBV28 and TRBJ2-4, is DVKVTQSSRYLVKRTGEKVFLECVQDMDHENMFWYRQDPGLGLRLIYFSYDVKMKEKGDIPEGYSVSREKKERFSLILESASTNQTSMYLCASRSPARGTFIAKNIQYFGAGTRLSVL.

The chain employs TRBV29-1 and TRBJ2-1; D not certain. Trimming pared 7 bases from V and 8 bases from J, leaving 9 bases between. This CDR3 region has 10 residues. Looked up from germline, CDR1 is SQVTM and CDR2 is ANQGSEA. CDR3 protein: CSARVHEQFF. CDR3 in DNA: TGCAGCGCCCGGGTGCATGAGCAGTTCTTC.

The count of this clone is one. This sequence joins TRBV5-1 and TRBJ2-5; 10 bases match TRBD2. The ends lost 0 bases at V and 4 bases at J; junction bases unmatched: 3. This CDR3 has 15 amino acids. Germline V lookup: CDR1 SGHRS, CDR2 YFSETQ. CDR3 loop: CASSLVLAGVETQYF. CDR3 nucleotides: TGCGCCAGCAGCTTGGTTCTAGCGGGGGTAGAGACCCAGTACTTC.